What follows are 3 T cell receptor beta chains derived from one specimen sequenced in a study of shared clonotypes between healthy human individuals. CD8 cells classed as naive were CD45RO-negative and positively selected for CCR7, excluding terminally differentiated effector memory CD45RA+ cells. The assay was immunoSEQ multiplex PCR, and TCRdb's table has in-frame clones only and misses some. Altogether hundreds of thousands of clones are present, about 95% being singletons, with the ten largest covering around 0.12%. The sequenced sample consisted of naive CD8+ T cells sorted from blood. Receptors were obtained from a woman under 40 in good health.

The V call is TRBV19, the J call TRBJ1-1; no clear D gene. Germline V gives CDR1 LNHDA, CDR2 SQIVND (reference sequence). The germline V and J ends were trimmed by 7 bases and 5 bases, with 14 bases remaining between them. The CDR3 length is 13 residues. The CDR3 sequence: CASTLAARTEAFF. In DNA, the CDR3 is TGTGCCAGTACCCTCGCAGCGCGGACTGAAGCTTTCTTT.

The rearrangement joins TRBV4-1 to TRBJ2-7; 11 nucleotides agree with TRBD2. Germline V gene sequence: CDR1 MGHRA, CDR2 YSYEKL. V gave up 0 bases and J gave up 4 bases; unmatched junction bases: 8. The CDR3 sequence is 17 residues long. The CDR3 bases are TGCGCCAGCAGCCAAGAGACGGTGACTAGCGGGAAGTACGAGCAGTACTTC. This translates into CASSQETVTSGKYEQYF.

CDR3 amino acids: CASSPGKSNYGYTF. CDR3 DNA sequence: TGTGCCAGCTCACCAGGGAAGAGTAACTATGGCTACACCTTC. V usage is TRBV18 and J usage is TRBJ1-2; D uncertain. CDR3 size: 14 residues. The V gene lost 2 bases and the J gene lost 1 base, with 8 bases spanning the gap. Germline CDR1 and CDR2: KGHSH and LQKENI.